These T cell receptor beta chains were read from a single sample in a study of blood T cell repertoires in COVID-19. Assay: immunoSEQ multiplex PCR; the TCRdb copy retains only in-frame clones and omits some. The table lists approximately 82,000 clones, around 88% of them singletons. The material sequenced was peripheral blood. Source of these receptors: a man between 65 and 85 years old with active or convalescent COVID-19. The CDR3 runs from the conserved cysteine through the conserved F or W. Each record gives: CDR3 protein, V gene, clone size, J gene. Where a row states a size, it is once, few, many or the class of an expanded clone; other rows omit it.

CSANGYNEQFF,TRBV20-1,NA,TRBJ2-1
CASRNTGYLATNEKLFF,TRBV12-2,NA,TRBJ1-4
CASSVGQEEYEQYF,TRBV9,NA,TRBJ2-7
CASSPRTNYEQYF,TRBV7-2,few,TRBJ2-7
CASSDGLALNQPQHF,TRBV6-6,NA,TRBJ1-5
CASRRGTPVYEQYF,TRBV6-5,NA,TRBJ2-7
CASSEHSGVVEQYF,TRBV6-4,NA,TRBJ2-7
CASSRSGTASYNEQFF,TRBV14,NA,TRBJ2-1
CASSRGAYNEKLFF,TRBV7-2,NA,TRBJ1-4
CASSFGRTGRTSSYEQYF,TRBV5-4,NA,TRBJ2-7
CASSFFSYEQYF,TRBV13,NA,TRBJ2-7
CASSPPLIAGAETQYF,TRBV5-6,NA,TRBJ2-5
CASSLGSGRAYEQYF,TRBV6-2/TRBV6-3,NA,TRBJ2-7
CASSPDSGAGTQYF,TRBV11-3,once,TRBJ2-5
CAWRRKGVDGYTF,TRBV30,NA,TRBJ1-2
CASSQASGSGGNTQYF,TRBV18,NA,TRBJ2-3
CASSLEWRGSIQYF,TRBV7-2,NA,TRBJ2-5
CASSYSTGSPQETQYF,TRBV6-2/TRBV6-3,NA,TRBJ2-5
CATSGSGTGDETQYF,TRBV24-1,NA,TRBJ2-5
CATSPGWDTQYF,TRBV15,NA,TRBJ2-3
CASSVGGSGGYNEQFF,TRBV9,NA,TRBJ2-1
CASNSGTERPQPGNTIYF,TRBV9,NA,TRBJ1-3
CASSYSLTPKNSPLHF,TRBV6-5,NA,TRBJ1-6
CAIRLGAEAFF,TRBV25-1,NA,TRBJ1-1
CASSLGPGSGETQYF,TRBV5-1,NA,TRBJ2-5
CASSLQGAGQPQHF,TRBV3-1/TRBV3-2,once,TRBJ1-5
CASSPGSSGRRNEQFF,TRBV7-2,NA,TRBJ2-1
CASSQGQGAREQYF,TRBV3-1/TRBV3-2,NA,TRBJ2-7
CASSEARGFAGARGNTIYF,TRBV6-1,NA,TRBJ1-3
CASSLVAGGYNEQFF,TRBV7-2,NA,TRBJ2-1
CASSNSGWTEAFF,TRBV7-9,few,TRBJ1-1
CSVRRSGNEKLFF,TRBV29-1,NA,TRBJ1-4
CASSFPGGINNQPQHF,TRBV28,NA,TRBJ1-5
CASSYVLGGINTEAFF,TRBV6-5,NA,TRBJ1-1
CASSLGRFTDTQYF,TRBV5-5,NA,TRBJ2-3
CASSRGLAGGSTDTQYF,TRBV3-1/TRBV3-2,NA,TRBJ2-3
CASSLPGTTYGYTF,TRBV7-8,NA,TRBJ1-2
CASSLLGENTGELFF,TRBV5-1,once,TRBJ2-2
CASRLGGYGEQFF,TRBV6-5,NA,TRBJ2-1
CASRGGQGTSPLHF,TRBV6-6,NA,TRBJ1-6